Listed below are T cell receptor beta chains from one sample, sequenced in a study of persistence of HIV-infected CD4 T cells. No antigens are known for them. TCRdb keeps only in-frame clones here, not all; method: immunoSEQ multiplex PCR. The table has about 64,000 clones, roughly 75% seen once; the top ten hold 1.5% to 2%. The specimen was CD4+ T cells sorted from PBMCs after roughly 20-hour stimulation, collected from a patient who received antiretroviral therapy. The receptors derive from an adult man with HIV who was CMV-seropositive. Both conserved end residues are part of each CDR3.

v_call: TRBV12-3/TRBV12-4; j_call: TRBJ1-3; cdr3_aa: CASSLRGNTIYF
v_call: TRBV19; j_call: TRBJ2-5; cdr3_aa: CASSPRGREEETQYF
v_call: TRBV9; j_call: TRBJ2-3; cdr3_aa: CASSFSGTGGTDTQYF
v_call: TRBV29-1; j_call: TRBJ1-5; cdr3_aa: CSVKVGTDNQPQHF
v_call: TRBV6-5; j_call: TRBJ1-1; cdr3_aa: CASSYPGQEAFF
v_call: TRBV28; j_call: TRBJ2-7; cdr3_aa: CASSSFDRPGYF
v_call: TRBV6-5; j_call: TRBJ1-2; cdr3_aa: CAGRGAGVGYTF
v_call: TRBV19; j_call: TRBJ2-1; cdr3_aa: CASSLQRPYNEQFF
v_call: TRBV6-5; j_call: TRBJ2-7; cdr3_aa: CASSYPGTGIYEQYF
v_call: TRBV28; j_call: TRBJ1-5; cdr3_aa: CASTNRGGSNQPQHF
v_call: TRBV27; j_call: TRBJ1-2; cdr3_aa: CASSQGAKYGYTF
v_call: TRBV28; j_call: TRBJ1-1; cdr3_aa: CASTPGTEAFF
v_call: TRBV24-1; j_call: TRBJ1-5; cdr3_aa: CATSDPGQGAQPQHF
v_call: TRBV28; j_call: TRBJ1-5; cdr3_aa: CASSLPPQGGGSQPQHF
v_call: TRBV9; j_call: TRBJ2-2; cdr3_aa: CASAAGRYTGELFF
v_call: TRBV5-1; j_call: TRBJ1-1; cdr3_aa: CASSLELVNTEAFF
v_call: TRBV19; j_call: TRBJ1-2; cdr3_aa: CASSPRTVSYGYTF
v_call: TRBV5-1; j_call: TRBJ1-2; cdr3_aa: CASSPAPGTGDNGYTF
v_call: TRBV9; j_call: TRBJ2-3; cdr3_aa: CASSVGLAGASSTDTQYF
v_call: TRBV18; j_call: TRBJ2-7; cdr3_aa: CASSPKQGEQYF
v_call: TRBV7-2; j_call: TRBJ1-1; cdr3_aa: CASSLGPLNTEAFF
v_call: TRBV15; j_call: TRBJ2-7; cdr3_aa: CATSREQGATYEQYF
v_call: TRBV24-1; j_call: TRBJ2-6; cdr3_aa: CATSESGGFGANVLTF
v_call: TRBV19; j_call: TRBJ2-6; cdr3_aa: CASSRPLTGGLISGANVLTF
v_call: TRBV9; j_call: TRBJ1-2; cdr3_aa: CASSPDGINYGYTF
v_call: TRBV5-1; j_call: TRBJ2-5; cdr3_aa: CASRTGPGETQYF
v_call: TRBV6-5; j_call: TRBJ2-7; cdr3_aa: CASRMSGTGGYEQYF
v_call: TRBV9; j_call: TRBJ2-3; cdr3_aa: CASSVASGVDTQYF
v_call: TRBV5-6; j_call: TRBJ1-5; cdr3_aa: CASTTRGRNQPQHF
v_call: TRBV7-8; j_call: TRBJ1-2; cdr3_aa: CASSLAALYGYTF
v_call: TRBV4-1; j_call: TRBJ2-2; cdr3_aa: CASSQRAGGTTGELFF
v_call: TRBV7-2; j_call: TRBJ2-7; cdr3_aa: CASSTQGKGEQYF
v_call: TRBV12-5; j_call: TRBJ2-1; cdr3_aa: CASGLLLVVNEQFF
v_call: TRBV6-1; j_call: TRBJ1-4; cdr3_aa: CASSGSDRRKNEKLFF
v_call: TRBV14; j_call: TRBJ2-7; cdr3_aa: CASSQERLPSYEQYF
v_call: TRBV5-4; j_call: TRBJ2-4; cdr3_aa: CASTGEAKNIQYF
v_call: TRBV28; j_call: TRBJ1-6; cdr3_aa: CASSLGFSSYNSPLHF
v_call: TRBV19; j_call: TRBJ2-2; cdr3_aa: CASSIEANTGELFF
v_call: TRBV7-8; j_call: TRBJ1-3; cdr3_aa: CASSLGQGRRGNTIYF
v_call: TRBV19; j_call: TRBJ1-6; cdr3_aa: CASSLGPYSPLHF
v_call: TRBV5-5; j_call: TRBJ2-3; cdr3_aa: CASSLGQVGTDTQYF
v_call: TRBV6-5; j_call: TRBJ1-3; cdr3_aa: CASSSLLKSSGNTIYF
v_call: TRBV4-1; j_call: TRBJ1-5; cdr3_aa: CASSQADSQNQPQHF
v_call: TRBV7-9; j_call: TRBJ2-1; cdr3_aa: CASSLDQTNEQFF
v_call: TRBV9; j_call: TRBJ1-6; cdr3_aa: CASSVAGGRNSPLHF